This T cell receptor beta chain is from a study of T cell repertoires in cytomegalovirus infection. As for the study in general: CMV infection together with matching HLA type was indicated by public TCR beta signatures. Findings of the study overall: Dominating the ex vivo response were HLA-C-restricted CMV-specific TCR beta clonotypes.

The CDR3 sequence is 16 residues long. Germline loops: CDR1 LNHDA, CDR2 SQIVND (reference sequence). V dropped 7 bases and J dropped 5 bases, with 21 bases sitting between them. Points on this clonotype: Its antigen is not identified.

Using its own MiXCR run on the reads, TCRdb lists one record per CDR3 protein. The top ten clones hold around an eighth of a sample with approximately 910,000 distinct CDR3 sequences, about a third of them seen once. V gene TRBV19 combines with J gene TRBJ2-1, with D tentatively TRBD1 (5 bases). The sample was cultured CD8+ T cells from PBMCs, taken from culture after CMV antigen stimulation. This TCR came from a human donor in good health (CMV status not recorded). Some clones in this sample may be carry-over from other donors' samples. The CDR3 DNA sequence: TGTGCCAGTACCCTGAGGTGGGGCAAGACCCACAATGAGCAGTTCTTC. Protein sequence: CASTLRWGKTHNEQFF.